The source of this TCR beta chain is a study of shared clonotypes between healthy human individuals. Some clones are missing from TCRdb's copy, which holds only in-frame ones; the method was immunoSEQ multiplex PCR. The sample includes about 2 million clones, about 95% of them seen just once. The CDR3 has 17 amino acids. The germline V gene has CDR1 SNHLY and CDR2 FYNNEI. V shed 0 bases and J shed 4 bases, with 18 bases lying between them. CD45RO negativity and positive selection for CCR7 defined naive CD8 cells, a population that excluded terminally differentiated effector memory CD45RA+ cells. This clonotype was obtained from a man younger than 30 in good health. V and J are TRBV2 and TRBJ1-2; TRBD1 is a possible D gene (6 bases). Input material: naive CD8+ T cells sorted from blood. The chain's CDR3 is CASSEALTDRPFYGYTF. The CDR3 DNA is TGTGCCAGCAGTGAAGCCCTGACGGACAGACCGTTCTATGGCTACACCTTC.